The present T cell receptor beta chain was sequenced within a study of blood T cell repertoires in COVID-19 (dated by TCRdb to 2019 to 2021). Notes on the research overall: Samples from collaborators originated in the United States, Italy and Spain and spanned both the acute and convalescent phases of COVID-19. The repertoires were released in a freely available public database intended as a resource for research on the immune response to SARS-CoV-2. The samples were drawn from two sources: the first 160 participants of the ongoing ImmuneRACE study, and 950 to 1,500 subjects contributed by 6 global collaborators. Nearly every sample came with metadata listing a de-identified subject ID, COVID-19 status, age in years and sex. Subjects who had been exposed to COVID-19, were actively infected with it, or had recovered from it provided the deeply sampled blood TCRbeta repertoires that made up the dataset. HLA class I and class II types, where available, came from metadata supplied by the sample provider rather than from assay-based typing. The material from the prospective study consisted of cDNA or gDNA derived from T cells, B-cell-depleted T cells, or PBMCs.

About this clone: There is no known antigen for this receptor. The sample holds no much larger clone one base away, and base qualities are not on file.

V gives up 4 bases and J gives up 4 bases, and the segment between their germline ends measures 17 bases. Including the terminal cysteine and phenylalanine, the CDR3 comprises 15 residues. Solely the CDR3 DNA is kept, with 45 bases framed from the first base. CDR1 and CDR2 were assigned from the germline V gene (reference sequence) as MNHEY and SMNVEV. The immunoSEQ Assay, a bias-controlled multiplex PCR, was used to amplify TCRbeta CDR3 regions from genomic DNA. The source study handled its data this way. Nucleated cell counts per sample were estimated from amplification of reference gene primers within the assay. Sequence reads were collapsed and filtered to measure the absolute abundance of every unique TCRbeta CDR3 rearrangement. Productive Simpson clonality was computed per sample as the square root of Simpson's diversity index over productive rearrangements. TCRdb's version of the immuneACCESS table is confined to in-frame rearrangements and falls short of the full clone set. An unresolved V gene accounts for under half of the shortfall where checked; the remainder is of unknown origin. V, J and clone size reflect that table, while D and trimming were determined from the DNA. The sample profile shows approximately 190,000 clones; 80% to 90% of them were found once. Jointly, the top ten make up 5% to 6.5% of the sample.

Collaborating institutions collected whole blood in K2EDTA tubes following their own protocols. For TCRbeta analysis, collaborators shipped samples as frozen whole blood, isolated PBMCs, or DNA extracted from either of those sample types. Results the study describes overall, beyond this receptor: The quantity of clinical and demographic metadata differed by source and by participant and was supplied without curation.

Specimen: peripheral blood. The TCR sequence derives from a man at least 80 years old with acute or convalescent COVID-19. The sequence is built from TRBV27 and TRBJ2-7; the D gene is perhaps TRBD1, from 6 matching bases. The CDR3 reads CASSSPGVALYEQYF. The sequenced DNA: TGTGCCAGCAGTTCCCCAGGGGTCGCCCTTTACGAGCAGTACTTC.